This is a list of T cell receptor beta chains from one sample in a study of CD8+CD57+ T cells in acquired aplastic anemia. Via MiXCR, TCRdb re-called the reads, giving one row per CDR3 protein. The table has around 200,000 distinct CDR3 sequences, around three fifths seen once; the top ten hold 58%. The sample comprised sorted CD4+, CD8+, or CD8+CD57+ T cells (not recorded which) from PBMCs. Receptors originate from a human donor with aplastic anemia. CDR3s include the opening cysteine and the closing phenylalanine or tryptophan. Clone size is not always given. Where it is, it says once, few, many or a class for expanded clones.

TRBV6-6 . CASLESGGTSDTQYF
TRBV7-2 . CASSPSRYSQPQHF
TRBV19 . CASSYNSLYEQYF
TRBV28 . CASSFRGQGSFYGYTF
TRBV20-1 . CSAQQGTTYEQYF
TRBV7-8 . CARVQDRGRGGYTF
TRBV20-1 . CSARGSEGYGYTF
TRBV19 . CASSITDIGPYTQYF
TRBV19 few CASSKDISGANVLTF
TRBV20-1 . CSARDETDNEQFF